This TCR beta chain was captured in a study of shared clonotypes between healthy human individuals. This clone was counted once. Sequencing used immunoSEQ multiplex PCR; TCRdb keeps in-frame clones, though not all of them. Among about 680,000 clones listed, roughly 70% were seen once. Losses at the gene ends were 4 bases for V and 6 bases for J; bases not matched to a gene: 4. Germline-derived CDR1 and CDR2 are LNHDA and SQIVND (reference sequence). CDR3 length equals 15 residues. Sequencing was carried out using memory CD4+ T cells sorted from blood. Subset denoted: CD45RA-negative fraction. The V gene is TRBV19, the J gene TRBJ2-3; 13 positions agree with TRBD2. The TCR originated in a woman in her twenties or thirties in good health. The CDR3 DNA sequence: TGTGCCAGTAGTAGGACTAGCGGGAGTTGGGATACGCAGTATTTT. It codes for CASSRTSGSWDTQYF.